The rows below give T cell receptor beta chains drawn from one sample of a study of blood T cells in healthy people across ages. In TCRdb, the 5' RACE reads were re-called with MiXCR into one record per CDR3 protein. The sample has about 400,000 distinct CDR3 sequences, approximately 47% seen once. The sequenced sample was blood. These receptors all stem from a man in his 60s in good health. Both conserved end residues are part of each CDR3. Each record gives: CDR3 protein, clone size, V gene, J gene. Size is omitted from some rows. Given values are once, few, many or a class for expanded clones.

CDR3 protein: CASSPSGYEQYF; clone size: few; V gene: TRBV6-1; J gene: TRBJ2-7
CDR3 protein: CASSLGLAGARADTQYF; clone size: NA; V gene: TRBV11-2; J gene: TRBJ2-3
CDR3 protein: CAWSVYRGADEQYF; clone size: NA; V gene: TRBV30; J gene: NA
CDR3 protein: CASSVAQDPYNEQFF; clone size: many; V gene: TRBV9; J gene: TRBJ2-1
CDR3 protein: CASSMTGVGQGYNEQFF; clone size: NA; V gene: TRBV7-9; J gene: TRBJ2-1
CDR3 protein: CASSLVIGQGEQYF; clone size: NA; V gene: TRBV7-2; J gene: TRBJ2-7
CDR3 protein: CASSHGQAGGYTF; clone size: NA; V gene: TRBV3-1; J gene: TRBJ1-2
CDR3 protein: CSVEEGMGTDTQYF; clone size: NA; V gene: TRBV29-1; J gene: TRBJ2-3
CDR3 protein: CASSLTSGGALPDTQYF; clone size: NA; V gene: TRBV7-8; J gene: TRBJ2-3
CDR3 protein: CATGQGIRDEQFF; clone size: few; V gene: TRBV6-5; J gene: TRBJ2-1
CDR3 protein: CASSYSGQDNEQFF; clone size: NA; V gene: TRBV6-2/TRBV6-3; J gene: TRBJ2-1
CDR3 protein: CSVGDSGYGYTF; clone size: NA; V gene: TRBV29-1; J gene: TRBJ1-2
CDR3 protein: CASSPRAGGSGQGPETQYF; clone size: NA; V gene: TRBV7-6; J gene: TRBJ2-5
CDR3 protein: CASSTRTGRYEQYF; clone size: few; V gene: TRBV7-2; J gene: TRBJ2-7
CDR3 protein: CASGATGEDGQYF; clone size: NA; V gene: TRBV27; J gene: TRBJ2-7
CDR3 protein: CASSLVGVSSVEQFF; clone size: NA; V gene: TRBV7-3; J gene: TRBJ2-1
CDR3 protein: CATSRAGDSGYNEQFF; clone size: NA; V gene: TRBV15; J gene: TRBJ2-1
CDR3 protein: CASSYQGGGYTF; clone size: NA; V gene: TRBV28; J gene: TRBJ1-2
CDR3 protein: CASSRLAGGPLATDTQYF; clone size: NA; V gene: TRBV6-2/TRBV6-3; J gene: TRBJ2-3
CDR3 protein: CASSLGSSGRDTQYF; clone size: few; V gene: TRBV7-2; J gene: TRBJ2-3
CDR3 protein: CASSQGQYNYGYTF; clone size: few; V gene: TRBV4-3; J gene: TRBJ1-2
CDR3 protein: CASSLALGAGADYGYTF; clone size: NA; V gene: TRBV7-2; J gene: TRBJ1-2
CDR3 protein: CSARSRGVGTETQYF; clone size: NA; V gene: TRBV20-1; J gene: TRBJ2-5
CDR3 protein: CASSPTGLGEQYF; clone size: NA; V gene: TRBV27; J gene: TRBJ2-7
CDR3 protein: CASSPRLAGGIAYEQYF; clone size: NA; V gene: TRBV3-1; J gene: TRBJ2-7
CDR3 protein: CATSRDRGQGARETQYF; clone size: NA; V gene: TRBV15; J gene: TRBJ2-5
CDR3 protein: CASRATGGGGELFF; clone size: NA; V gene: TRBV28; J gene: TRBJ2-2
CDR3 protein: CASSYGITGIGGELFF; clone size: NA; V gene: TRBV6-5; J gene: TRBJ2-2
CDR3 protein: CASSHDLDGSSYNEQFF; clone size: NA; V gene: TRBV4-1; J gene: TRBJ2-1
CDR3 protein: CASSPGTGSTDTQYF; clone size: few; V gene: TRBV6-1; J gene: TRBJ2-3
CDR3 protein: CASSPRQGGQETQYF; clone size: NA; V gene: TRBV6-4; J gene: TRBJ2-5
CDR3 protein: CASSIPLGGSGANVLTF; clone size: NA; V gene: TRBV7-6; J gene: TRBJ2-6
CDR3 protein: CASSTGGYEQYF; clone size: few; V gene: TRBV18; J gene: TRBJ2-7
CDR3 protein: CASSGPGLPLSYEQYF; clone size: NA; V gene: TRBV6-1; J gene: NA
CDR3 protein: CTSSFQETQYF; clone size: NA; V gene: TRBV5-1; J gene: TRBJ2-5
CDR3 protein: CASGTGRQETQYF; clone size: NA; V gene: TRBV11-2; J gene: TRBJ2-5
CDR3 protein: CASSQSDRPNTEAFF; clone size: medium-sized; V gene: TRBV4-2; J gene: TRBJ1-1
CDR3 protein: CASSKGLDRYNEQFF; clone size: NA; V gene: TRBV6-6; J gene: TRBJ2-1
CDR3 protein: CSVATRDRIDNEQFF; clone size: NA; V gene: TRBV29-1; J gene: TRBJ2-1
CDR3 protein: CASRAADTQYF; clone size: few; V gene: TRBV28; J gene: TRBJ2-3
CDR3 protein: CASSQGDGTRDIQYF; clone size: few; V gene: TRBV3-1; J gene: NA
CDR3 protein: CAGRGASGETETQYF; clone size: NA; V gene: TRBV10-2; J gene: NA
CDR3 protein: CASSLGSGRSDTQYF; clone size: NA; V gene: TRBV7-2; J gene: TRBJ2-3
CDR3 protein: CSVDRGEETQYF; clone size: NA; V gene: TRBV29-1; J gene: TRBJ2-5
CDR3 protein: CASSLVGPHYNEQFF; clone size: NA; V gene: TRBV5-1; J gene: TRBJ2-1
CDR3 protein: CAWKTGGYEQYF; clone size: NA; V gene: TRBV30; J gene: TRBJ2-7
CDR3 protein: CASSATSWDSGEQFF; clone size: NA; V gene: TRBV6-5; J gene: TRBJ2-1
CDR3 protein: CASSQDWSPEGRDRPQHF; clone size: NA; V gene: TRBV4-3; J gene: TRBJ1-5
CDR3 protein: CSARVPGGEAGELFF; clone size: NA; V gene: TRBV20-1; J gene: TRBJ2-2